The clone carrying this TCR beta chain was seen only once. Assay: immunoSEQ multiplex PCR; the TCRdb copy retains only in-frame clones and omits some. The sample records about 69,000 clones, roughly 90% being singletons. The data were taken from a study of T cell changes during pregnancy in multiple sclerosis. With 5 bases clipped from V and 5 bases from J, the junction kept 5 bases outside the gene matches. The germline V gene has CDR1 SGHTA and CDR2 FQGNSA. CDR3 length equals 15 residues. The source is a female donor in good health, enrolled as a control in a pregnancy study. Source: CD4+ T cells from peripheral blood mononuclear cells, taken in the third trimester of pregnancy. V and J are TRBV7-2 and TRBJ2-5; TRBD2 matches 13 bases. DNA of the CDR3: TGTGCCAGCAGCCACGGGACTAGCGGGATTGAGACCCAGTACTTC. It yields the protein CASSHGTSGIETQYF.